One sample yielded the 6 T cell receptor beta chains listed below, sequenced in a study of CD8 T cells in ankylosing spondylitis. Study-wide results and limits: A TCR beta motif made of fewer than ten highly homologous variants seemed typical of ankylosing spondylitis blood.

These TCRs are of unknown antigen specificity. TCRdb recomputed calls from the 5' RACE reads with MiXCR, one row per CDR3 protein. Here the sample spans fewer than 500,000 distinct CDR3 sequences, 20% to 25% being singletons. The sequenced sample was blood, either unsorted or a sorted T cell fraction (not recorded which). The receptor source for this set is a male donor with ankylosing spondylitis.

The chain employs TRBV12-3 or TRBV12-4 and TRBJ2-5; D call uncertain. The CDR3 sequence is 15 residues long. The V gene lost 2 bases and the J gene lost 2 bases, with 12 bases spanning the gap. The CDR3 loop is CASSLRPQKQETQYF. The CDR3 DNA reads TGTGCCAGCAGTTTAAGACCGCAAAAACAAGAGACCCAGTACTTC.

The rearrangement uses TRBV5-6 and TRBJ2-7; possibly TRBD1 for D (5 bases). The V end was cut by 3 bases, the J end by 1 base, with 17 bases between. CDR1 and CDR2 (germline): SGHDT, YYEEEE. The CDR3 extends over 16 amino acids. In DNA, the CDR3 is TGTGCCAGCAGCTCCACTGGGCAGGGATTATCCTACGAGCAGTACTTC. This encodes CASSSTGQGLSYEQYF.

The gene calls are TRBV2 and TRBJ1-2; D unresolved. The CDR3 length is 16 residues. Germline lookup yields CDR1 SNHLY and CDR2 FYNNEI. Deletions cut 10 bases from V and 5 bases from J, with 26 bases between. The CDR3 DNA reads as TGTGCCAACCGTAGGACTCGTGATGTCGACGGGTATGGCTACACCTTC. It yields the protein CANRRTRDVDGYGYTF.

V usage is TRBV4-1 and J usage is TRBJ2-1; the match to TRBD2 covers 10 bases. The germline CDR1 and CDR2 sequences are MGHRA and YSYEKL. The CDR3 sequence is 16 residues long. Trimming cost V 0 bases and J 7 bases; bases outside gene matches: 6. CDR3 residues: CASSQEGLAVGNEQFF. In DNA, the CDR3 is TGCGCCAGCAGCCAAGAAGGACTAGCGGTGGGGAATGAGCAGTTCTTC.

The rearrangement uses TRBV29-1 and TRBJ2-3; 8 bases are shared with TRBD1. Per the germline V gene, CDR1 is SQVTM and CDR2 is ANQGSEA. Trimming cost V 8 bases and J 4 bases; bases outside gene matches: 11. The CDR3 totals 14 residues. As DNA, the CDR3 is TGCAGCATCTCAAGGACAGGGCTTCCAGATACGCAGTATTTT. This sequence encodes CSISRTGLPDTQYF.

A few counts support this clonotype. The chain uses TRBV10-3 and TRBJ2-7; perhaps TRBD1 as D (6 bases). The CDR3 runs to 17 residues. V dropped 0 bases and J dropped 4 bases, with 19 bases sitting between them. Germline V gives CDR1 ENHRY, CDR2 SYGVKD. In DNA, the CDR3 is TGTGCCATCAGTGAGTCGGGCCGTGGTCAGGGGTTATACGAGCAGTACTTC. Its translation: CAISESGRGQGLYEQYF.